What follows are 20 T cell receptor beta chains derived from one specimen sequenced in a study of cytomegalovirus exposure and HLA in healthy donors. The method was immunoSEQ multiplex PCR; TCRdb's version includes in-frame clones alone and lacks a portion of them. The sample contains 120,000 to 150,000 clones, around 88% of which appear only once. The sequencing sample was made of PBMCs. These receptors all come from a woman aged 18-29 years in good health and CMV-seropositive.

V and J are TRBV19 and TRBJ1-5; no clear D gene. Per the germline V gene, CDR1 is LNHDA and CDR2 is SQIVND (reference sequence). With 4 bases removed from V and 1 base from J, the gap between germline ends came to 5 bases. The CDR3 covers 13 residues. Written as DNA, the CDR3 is TGTGCCAGTAGTACCGTAAGCAATCAGCCCCAGCATTTT. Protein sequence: CASSTVSNQPQHF.

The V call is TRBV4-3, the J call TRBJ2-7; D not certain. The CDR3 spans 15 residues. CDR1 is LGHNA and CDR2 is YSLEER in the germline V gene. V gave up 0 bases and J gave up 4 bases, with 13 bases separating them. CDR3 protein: CASSQDEATYYEQYF. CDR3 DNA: TGCGCCAGCAGCCAAGATGAAGCAACGTATTACGAGCAGTACTTC.

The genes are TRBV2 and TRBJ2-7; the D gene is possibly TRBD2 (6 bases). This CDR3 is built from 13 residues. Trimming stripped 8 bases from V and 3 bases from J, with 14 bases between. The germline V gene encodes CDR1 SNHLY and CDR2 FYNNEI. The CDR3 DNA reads TGTGCCAGCTGCTGGGGGGAGAGCTACGAGCAGTACTTC. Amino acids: CASCWGESYEQYF.

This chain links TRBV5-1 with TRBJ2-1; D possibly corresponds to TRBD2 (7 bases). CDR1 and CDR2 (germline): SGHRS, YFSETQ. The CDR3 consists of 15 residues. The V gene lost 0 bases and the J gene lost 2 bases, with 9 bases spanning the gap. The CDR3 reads CASSLVGGPYNEQFF. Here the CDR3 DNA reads TGCGCCAGCAGCTTGGTCGGGGGGCCCTACAATGAGCAGTTCTTC.

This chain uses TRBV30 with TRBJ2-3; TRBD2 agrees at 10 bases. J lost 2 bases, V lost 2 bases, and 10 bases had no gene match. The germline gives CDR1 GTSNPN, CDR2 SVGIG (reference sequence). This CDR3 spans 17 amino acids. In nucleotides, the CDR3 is TGTGCCTGGAGTTTAAAACTAGCGGGGTTGGTCACAGATACGCAGTATTTT. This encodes CAWSLKLAGLVTDTQYF.

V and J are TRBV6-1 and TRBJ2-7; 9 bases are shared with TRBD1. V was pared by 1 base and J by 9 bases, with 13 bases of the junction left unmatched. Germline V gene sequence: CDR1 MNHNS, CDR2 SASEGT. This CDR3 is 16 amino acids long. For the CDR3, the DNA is TGTGCCAGCAGTGAAGAGCACGGGACAGGGATTTCGGGGCAGTACTTC. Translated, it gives CASSEEHGTGISGQYF.

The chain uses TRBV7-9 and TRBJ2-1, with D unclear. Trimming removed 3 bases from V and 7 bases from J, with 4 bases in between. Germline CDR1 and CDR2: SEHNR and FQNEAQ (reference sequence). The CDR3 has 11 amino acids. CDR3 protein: CASSFLNEQFF. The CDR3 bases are TGTGCCAGCAGCTTTCTTAATGAGCAGTTCTTC.

The CDR3 loop is CASRGVVEAFF. Here the CDR3 DNA reads TGTGCCAGCAGAGGAGTAGTCGAAGCTTTCTTT. The chain is built from TRBV6-5 and TRBJ1-1; D remains ambiguous. V lost 6 bases, J lost 8 bases, and 10 bases lay in between. The CDR3 loop spans 11 amino acids. Germline-derived CDR1 and CDR2 are MNHEY and SVGAGI.

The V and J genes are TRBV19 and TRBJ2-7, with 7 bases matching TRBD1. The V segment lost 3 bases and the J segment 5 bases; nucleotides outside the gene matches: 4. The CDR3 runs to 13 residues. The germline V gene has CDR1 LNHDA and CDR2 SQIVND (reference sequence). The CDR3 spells CASSIRGKDEQYF. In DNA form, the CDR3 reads TGTGCCAGTAGTATCAGGGGGAAGGACGAGCAGTACTTC.

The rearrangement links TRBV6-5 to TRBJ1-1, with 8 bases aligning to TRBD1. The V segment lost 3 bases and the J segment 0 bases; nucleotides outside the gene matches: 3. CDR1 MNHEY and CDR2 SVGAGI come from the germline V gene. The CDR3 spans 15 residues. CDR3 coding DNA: TGTGCCAGCAGTTATTGGGGACAGGTGAACACTGAAGCTTTCTTT. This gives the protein CASSYWGQVNTEAFF.

CDR3 DNA: TGTGCCATCAGTGGCGAAATAAGCTACACCTTC. It codes for CAISGEISYTF. V is TRBV10-3 and J is TRBJ1-2; D unclear. CDR1 is ENHRY, CDR2 SYGVKD, per germline. The V end was cut by 4 bases, the J end by 9 bases, with 9 bases between. The CDR3 consists of 11 residues.

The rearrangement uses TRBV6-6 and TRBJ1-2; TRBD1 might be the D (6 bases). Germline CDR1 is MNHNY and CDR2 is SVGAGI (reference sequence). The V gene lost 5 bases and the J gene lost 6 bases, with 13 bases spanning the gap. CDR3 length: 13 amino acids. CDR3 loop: CASSPTGGHGYTF. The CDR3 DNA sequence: TGTGCCAGCAGTCCGACCGGGGGGCATGGCTACACCTTC.

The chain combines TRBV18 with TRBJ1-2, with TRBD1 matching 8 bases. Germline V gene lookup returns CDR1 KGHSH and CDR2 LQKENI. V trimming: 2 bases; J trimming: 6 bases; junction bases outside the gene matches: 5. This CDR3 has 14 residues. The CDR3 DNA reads TGTGCCAGCTCACCAGTTCAGGGGGCGGATGGCTACACCTTC. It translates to CASSPVQGADGYTF.

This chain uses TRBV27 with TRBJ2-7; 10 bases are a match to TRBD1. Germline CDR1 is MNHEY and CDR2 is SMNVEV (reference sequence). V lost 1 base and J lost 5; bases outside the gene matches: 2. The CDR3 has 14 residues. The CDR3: CASSLLGQGNEQYF. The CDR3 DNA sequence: TGTGCCAGCAGTTTATTGGGACAGGGGAACGAGCAGTACTTC.

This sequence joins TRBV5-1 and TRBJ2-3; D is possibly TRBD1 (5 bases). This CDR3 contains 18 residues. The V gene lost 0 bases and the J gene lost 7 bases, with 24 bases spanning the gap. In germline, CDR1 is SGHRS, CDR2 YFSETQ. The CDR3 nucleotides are TGCGCCAGCAGCTTGGGGCCCAGTCAAGGGGTCGATGGATATACGCAGTATTTT. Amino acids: CASSLGPSQGVDGYTQYF.

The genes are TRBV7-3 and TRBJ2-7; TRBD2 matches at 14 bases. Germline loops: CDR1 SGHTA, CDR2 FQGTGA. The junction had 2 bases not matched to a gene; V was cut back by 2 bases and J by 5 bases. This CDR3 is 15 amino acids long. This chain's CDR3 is CASSLAGLAGDEQYF. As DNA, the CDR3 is TGTGCCAGCAGCTTAGCGGGACTAGCGGGAGACGAGCAGTACTTC.

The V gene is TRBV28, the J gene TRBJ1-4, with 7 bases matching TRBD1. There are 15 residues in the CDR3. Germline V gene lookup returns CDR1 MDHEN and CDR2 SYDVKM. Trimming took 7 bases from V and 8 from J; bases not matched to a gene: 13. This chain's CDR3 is CASTSAGTEGEKLFF. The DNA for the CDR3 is TGTGCCAGCACATCCGCCGGGACAGAAGGCGAAAAACTGTTTTTT.

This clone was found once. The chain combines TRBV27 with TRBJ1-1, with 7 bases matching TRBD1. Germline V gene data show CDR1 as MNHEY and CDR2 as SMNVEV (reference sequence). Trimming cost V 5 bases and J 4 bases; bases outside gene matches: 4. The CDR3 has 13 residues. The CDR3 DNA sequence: TGTGCCAGCAGTCGCAGGACAGGCACTGAAGCTTTCTTT. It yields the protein CASSRRTGTEAFF.

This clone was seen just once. The CDR3 DNA sequence: TGTGCCAGCAGTTTCCCCTCGCGGGGCGAACAGTACTTC. This translates into CASSFPSRGEQYF. This chain connects TRBV28 to TRBJ2-7; D is possibly TRBD2 (6 bases). CDR3 length: 13 amino acids. Trimming removed 3 bases from V and 10 bases from J, with 16 bases in between. CDR1 is MDHEN, CDR2 SYDVKM, per germline. The full variable domain, with the rest looked up from reference TRBV28 and TRBJ2-7, is DVKVTQSSRYLVKRTGEKVFLECVQDMDHENMFWYRQDPGLGLRLIYFSYDVKMKEKGDIPEGYSVSREKKERFSLILESASTNQTSMYLCASSFPSRGEQYFGPGTRLTVT.

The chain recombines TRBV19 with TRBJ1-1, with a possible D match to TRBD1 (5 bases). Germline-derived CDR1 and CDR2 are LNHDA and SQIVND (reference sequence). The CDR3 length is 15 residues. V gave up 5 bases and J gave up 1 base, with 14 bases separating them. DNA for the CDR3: TGTGCCAGTAGTTCCCGGGGGGAAGGGAACACTGAAGCTTTCTTT. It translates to CASSSRGEGNTEAFF.